The 32 T cell receptor beta chains in this list originate from one sample, sequenced in a study of CD8+ T cells in alopecia areata. Sequencing used cDNA as its template, made by extracting RNA and reverse transcribing it. Measured with immunoSEQ multiplex PCR; TCRdb has only the in-frame clones, and not every one. The sample holds roughly 200,000 clones; roughly 60% are singletons and the top ten take roughly 1.7%. The sequenced sample was CD4+ T cells sorted from blood, obtained at week 0. These receptors were collected from a human donor with alopecia areata.

The chain recombines TRBV5-4 with TRBJ2-5; D unresolved. Trimming removed 2 bases from V and 0 bases from J, with 8 bases in between. The CDR3 is 14 amino acids. CDR1 is SGHNT and CDR2 is YYREEE in the germline V gene (reference sequence). The CDR3 spells CASSFGTDQETQYF. CDR3 coding DNA: TGTGCCAGCAGCTTTGGCACAGACCAAGAGACCCAGTACTTC. The whole variable domain, remainder taken from reference TRBV5-4 and TRBJ2-5, is ETGVTQSPTHLIKTRGQQVTLRCSSQSGHNTVSWYQQALGQGPQFIFQYYREEENGRGNFPPRFSGLQFPNYSSELNVNALELDDSALYLCASSFGTDQETQYFGPGTRLLVL.

This clone was detected only a few times. The gene calls are TRBV2 and TRBJ2-7, with TRBD1 matching over 8 bases. With 4 bases clipped from V and 6 bases from J, the junction kept 5 bases outside the gene matches. Germline V gene data show CDR1 as SNHLY and CDR2 as FYNNEI. The CDR3 is 13 residues long. The CDR3 DNA sequence: TGTGCCAGCAGTGTTAGGGACAGGAGCGAGCAGTACTTC. It specifies CASSVRDRSEQYF.

The rearrangement joins TRBV4-3 to TRBJ2-3; D is unresolved. The germline gives CDR1 LGHNA, CDR2 YSLEER. The V and J ends lost 5 bases and 2 bases respectively, with 14 bases between them. The CDR3 sequence is 15 residues long. CDR3 in amino acids: CASSAGRMNTDTQYF. The CDR3, as DNA: TGCGCCAGCAGCGCCGGACGGATGAACACAGATACGCAGTATTTT.

The chain employs TRBV5-1 and TRBJ1-1; D is uncertain. CDR1 and CDR2 (germline): SGHRS, YFSETQ. With 4 bases removed from V and 1 base from J, the gap between germline ends came to 5 bases. The CDR3 runs to 12 residues. The CDR3 nucleotides read TGCGCCAGCAGCAGCCAGAACACTGAAGCTTTCTTT. Translating gives CASSSQNTEAFF.

The CDR3 here is CASSADRAFTEKLFF. CDR3 bases: TGTGCCAGCAGCGCAGACAGGGCATTCACCGAAAAACTGTTTTTT. This rearrangement joins TRBV5-4 to TRBJ1-4, with 7 bases lining up with TRBD1. J was trimmed by 8 bases and V by 4 bases; bases with no gene match: 11. Germline V gene data show CDR1 as SGHNT and CDR2 as YYREEE (reference sequence). The CDR3 runs to 15 residues.

This clone has a handful of counts. This chain uses TRBV7-2 with TRBJ2-1; 9 bases fit TRBD2. The germline V gene encodes CDR1 SGHTA and CDR2 FQGNSA. There are 15 residues in the CDR3. The ends lost 1 base at V and 9 bases at J; junction bases unmatched: 7. CDR3 protein: CASSLVASGATEQFF. DNA for the CDR3: TGTGCCAGCAGCTTAGTGGCTAGCGGGGCTACTGAGCAGTTCTTC.

The rearrangement joins TRBV30 to TRBJ1-1; perhaps TRBD1 as D (5 bases). There are 12 residues in the CDR3. Germline-derived CDR1 and CDR2 are GTSNPN and SVGIG (reference sequence). The V gene lost 4 bases and the J gene lost 6 bases, with 12 bases spanning the gap. CDR3: CAWKGSAAEAFF. CDR3 bases: TGTGCCTGGAAGGGGTCAGCTGCTGAAGCTTTCTTT. Complete variable domain (other parts from reference TRBV30 and TRBJ1-1): SQTIHQWPATLVQPVGSPLSLECTVEGTSNPNLYWYRQAAGRGLQLLFYSVGIGQISSEVPQNLSASRPQDRQFILSSKKLLLSDSGFYLCAWKGSAAEAFFGQGTRLTVV.

The chain joins TRBV2 to TRBJ1-2; D is perhaps TRBD1 (6 bases). The germline V gene encodes CDR1 SNHLY and CDR2 FYNNEI. V lost 9 bases and J lost 4, with 18 bases in between. The CDR3 is 14 amino acids. DNA for the CDR3: TGTGCCAGGGGGGTCCCAGGGGTGGGCTATGGCTACACCTTC. Its translation: CARGVPGVGYGYTF.

V usage is TRBV7-9 and J usage is TRBJ2-3; D might be TRBD1 or TRBD2, each matching 5 bases. V lost 10 bases and J lost 14, with 19 bases in between. The CDR3 sequence is 11 residues long. Per germline, CDR1 SEHNR and CDR2 FQNEAQ (reference sequence). The CDR3 DNA follows: TGTGCCACTTCCCGGGACCACCTTGCGTATTTT. Translation gives CATSRDHLAYF. Together with reference TRBV7-9 and TRBJ2-3, the CDR3 gives the full variable domain: DTGVSQNPRHKITKRGQNVTFRCDPISEHNRLYWYRQTLGQGPEFLTYFQNEAQLEKSRLLSDRFSAERPKGSFSTLEIQRTEQGDSAMYLCATSRDHLAYFGPGTRLTVL.

This chain connects TRBV29-1 to TRBJ1-5, with D unclear. The germline V gene has CDR1 SQVTM and CDR2 ANQGSEA. This CDR3 comprises 13 residues. V lost 4 bases and J 5 bases, leaving 12 bases between the germline ends. The CDR3 loop is CSVATQFDQPQHF. In DNA, the CDR3 is TGCAGCGTTGCTACCCAGTTCGATCAGCCCCAGCATTTT.

The genes are TRBV9 and TRBJ2-5, with D hard to call. The CDR3 length is 14 residues. Deletions cut 0 bases from V and 2 bases from J, with 8 bases between. Germline V gene sequence: CDR1 SGDLS, CDR2 YYNGEE. The DNA of the CDR3 is TGTGCCAGCAGCGTAGAGCAGACTCAAGAGACCCAGTACTTC. As protein: CASSVEQTQETQYF.

This chain uses TRBV7-2 with TRBJ1-2; a weak D match, TRBD1 (5 bases). CDR1 and CDR2 from the germline V gene are SGHTA and FQGNSA. Trimming shortened V by 3 bases and J by 3 bases, and 14 bases separated the two germline ends. The CDR3 runs to 15 residues. The CDR3 coding sequence is TGTGCCAGCAGCTTGAGGGGAAGGGGTGACTATGGCTACACCTTC. As protein: CASSLRGRGDYGYTF.

The V call is TRBV29-1, the J call TRBJ1-5, with D perhaps TRBD1 (6 bases). Germline CDR1 and CDR2: SQVTM and ANQGSEA. The CDR3 sequence is 14 residues long. V shed 6 bases and J shed 6 bases, with 18 bases lying between them. The CDR3 DNA follows: TGCAGCGTCCGTGAGGGGGGGGCTGGTCAGCCCCAGCATTTT. Translated, it gives CSVREGGAGQPQHF.

Only a few counts were recorded for this clone. V gene TRBV4-3 combines with J gene TRBJ2-2; D could derive from TRBD1 or TRBD2 (5 bases each). Per the germline V gene, CDR1 is LGHNA and CDR2 is YSLEER. This CDR3 is built from 14 residues. The V end lost 4 bases, the J end lost 4 bases, and 10 bases lay between the germline ends. CDR3 sequence reads: CASSRGPATGELFF. The CDR3 coding sequence is TGCGCCAGCAGCCGGGGACCTGCCACCGGGGAGCTGTTTTTT.

The chain employs TRBV2 and TRBJ1-5, with 7 bases that match TRBD1. Germline lookup yields CDR1 SNHLY and CDR2 FYNNEI. J was trimmed by 4 bases and V by 7 bases; bases with no gene match: 10. CDR3 length equals 15 residues. CDR3 in amino acids: CASTRDSPLNQPQHF. The DNA of the CDR3 is TGTGCCAGCACCCGGGACAGCCCGCTTAATCAGCCCCAGCATTTT.

The rearrangement uses TRBV7-2 and TRBJ1-5; D gene unclear. Per germline, CDR1 SGHTA and CDR2 FQGNSA. With 5 bases removed from V and 6 bases from J, the gap between germline ends came to 14 bases. The CDR3 loop spans 14 amino acids. DNA of the CDR3: TGTGCCAGCAGCCTCAAGGTTTTGGGTCAGCCCCAGCATTTT. Protein sequence: CASSLKVLGQPQHF.

The rearrangement uses TRBV11-2 and TRBJ2-5, with 9 nucleotides matching TRBD2. Trimming removed 5 bases from V and 0 bases from J; junction bases left unmatched: 7. The CDR3 runs 16 residues. Germline values: CDR1 SGHAT, CDR2 FQNNGV. The CDR3 region has the DNA TGTGCCAGCAGCGATTGGGCTAGCGGGGACCAAGAGACCCAGTACTTC. As protein: CASSDWASGDQETQYF.

This clone has at least ten counts. V usage is TRBV14 and J usage is TRBJ2-2; no clear D. Trimming shortened V by 3 bases and J by 4 bases, and 6 bases separated the two germline ends. Germline V gene lookup returns CDR1 SGHDN and CDR2 FVKESK. The CDR3 runs 13 residues. This CDR3 reads CASSHFSTGELFF. The CDR3 DNA reads TGTGCCAGCAGCCACTTTTCCACCGGGGAGCTGTTTTTT.

There are a few counts of this clone. The chain uses TRBV29-1 and TRBJ1-6; weak D call: TRBD1 (5 bases). The length of the CDR3 is 14 residues. Germline CDR1 SQVTM, CDR2 ANQGSEA. The ends were cut back, 4 bases at V and 8 bases at J, with 15 bases in the middle. CDR3 nucleotide sequence: TGCAGCGTTGCCTTGGGAACGGGGGATTCACCCCTCCACTTT. Its translation is CSVALGTGDSPLHF.

The V gene is TRBV11-1, the J gene TRBJ2-7; 7 nucleotides line up with TRBD1. Germline V gene data show CDR1 as SGHAT and CDR2 as FQDESV (reference sequence). V trimming: 4 bases; J trimming: 3 bases; junction bases outside the gene matches: 3. There are 13 residues in the CDR3. CDR3 loop: CASSYDRDYEQYF. CDR3 in DNA: TGTGCCAGCAGCTATGACAGGGACTACGAGCAGTACTTC.

The chain is built from TRBV30 and TRBJ2-3; 9 bases align to TRBD2. The germline CDR1 and CDR2 sequences are GTSNPN and SVGIG (reference sequence). Unmatched junction bases numbered 15, after V lost 1 base and J lost 4 bases. The CDR3 spans 18 residues. The CDR3 bases are TGTGCCTGGAGTGCTTCCGACGCTAGCGGGGAATCCCCAGATACGCAGTATTTT. It is translated as CAWSASDASGESPDTQYF.

This clone was detected a few times. J is TRBJ2-2 and V is TRBV6-1, with D perhaps TRBD1 or TRBD2 (5 bases each). V was shortened by 10 bases and J by 1 base, with 13 bases between the two germline ends. CDR1 is MNHNS, CDR2 SASEGT, per germline. This CDR3 has 14 amino acids. The CDR3 nucleotides read TGTGCCACCCGGGACGGCATGAACACCGGGGAGCTGTTTTTT. This sequence encodes CATRDGMNTGELFF.

In this sample, this clone turned up a few times. The chain links TRBV5-6 to TRBJ2-3; TRBD1 aligns across 9 bases. The CDR3 sequence is 13 residues long. The germline gives CDR1 SGHDT, CDR2 YYEEEE. The V gene end was trimmed by 3 bases and the J gene end by 4 bases; junction bases not matched to a gene: 0. The CDR3, as DNA: TGTGCCAGCAGCTGGACAGGGGCAGATACGCAGTATTTT. Residues: CASSWTGADTQYF.

The chain recombines TRBV29-1 with TRBJ1-1; no clear D. CDR3 length: 11 residues. V lost 4 bases and J lost 7, with 10 bases in between. Germline V gene data show CDR1 as SQVTM and CDR2 as ANQGSEA. DNA for the CDR3: TGCAGCGTTGGGGGAGTCAGTGAAGCTTTCTTT. Protein product: CSVGGVSEAFF. Full variable domain (missing parts from reference TRBV29-1 and TRBJ1-1): SAVISQKPSRDICQRGTSLTIQCQVDSQVTMMFWYRQQPGQSLTLIATANQGSEATYESGFVIDKFPISRPNLTFSTLTVSNMSPEDSSIYLCSVGGVSEAFFGQGTRLTVV.

The V call is TRBV2, the J call TRBJ2-7; D call uncertain. Germline assignment: CDR1 SNHLY and CDR2 FYNNEI. V dropped 4 bases and J dropped 2 bases, with 12 bases sitting between them. This CDR3 has 14 residues. For the CDR3, the DNA is TGTGCCAGCAGTGGGGGTATGATGGCCTACGAGCAGTACTTC. Protein sequence: CASSGGMMAYEQYF.

This chain connects TRBV6-1 to TRBJ2-5, with D possibly matching TRBD2 (6 bases). Germline V gene sequence: CDR1 MNHNS, CDR2 SASEGT. CDR3 length: 14 residues. V lost 0 bases and J lost 7, with 12 bases in between. CDR3 bases: TGTGCCAGCAGTGAAGCTCCGGCGGAGGGGACCCAGTACTTC. Protein: CASSEAPAEGTQYF.

The rearrangement uses TRBV30 and TRBJ2-2; D gene ambiguous. This CDR3 has 13 residues. The V gene lost 0 bases and the J gene lost 5 bases, with 7 bases spanning the gap. CDR1 and CDR2 from the germline V gene are GTSNPN and SVGIG (reference sequence). Here the CDR3 DNA reads TGTGCCTGGAGTGTACGCTGGACCGGGGAGCTGTTTTTT. Translation gives CAWSVRWTGELFF. The whole variable domain, filled in from reference TRBV30 and TRBJ2-2, reads SQTIHQWPATLVQPVGSPLSLECTVEGTSNPNLYWYRQAAGRGLQLLFYSVGIGQISSEVPQNLSASRPQDRQFILSSKKLLLSDSGFYLCAWSVRWTGELFFGEGSRLTVL.

Concerning this clone itself: Different DNA sequences within this sample yield the same CDR3. V and J are TRBV18 and TRBJ2-5; D uncertain. Germline V gives CDR1 KGHSH, CDR2 LQKENI. The CDR3 is made up of 11 amino acids. V dropped 2 bases and J dropped 5 bases, with 3 bases sitting between them. In DNA, the CDR3 is TGTGCCAGCTCACCAGGGGAGACCCAGTACTTC. Amino acids: CASSPGETQYF.

J is TRBJ1-2 and V is TRBV18, with a weak D call TRBD1 (5 bases). The CDR3 length is 16 residues. The germline V and J ends were trimmed by 3 bases and 2 bases, with 16 bases remaining between them. From germline, CDR1 is KGHSH and CDR2 LQKENI. The DNA for the CDR3 is TGTGCCAGCTCACCCATCAGTGCAGGGCAAAACTATGGCTACACCTTC. Translating it yields CASSPISAGQNYGYTF. The variable domain in full, completed from reference TRBV18 and TRBJ1-2, reads NAGVMQNPRHLVRRRGQEARLRCSPMKGHSHVYWYRQLPEEGLKFMVYLQKENIIDESGMPKERFSAEFPKEGPSILRIQQVVRGDSAAYFCASSPISAGQNYGYTFGSGTRLTVV.

This clone came up a few times. The chain uses TRBV30 and TRBJ2-2; D not resolved. This CDR3 has 13 residues. CDR1 is GTSNPN and CDR2 is SVGIG in the germline V gene (reference sequence). Trimming took off 4 bases at V and 1 base at J, with 7 bases between the two ends. The CDR3 region has the DNA TGTGCCTGGACGCCAGGGAACACCGGGGAGCTGTTTTTT. Its translation is CAWTPGNTGELFF.

The chain is built from TRBV7-2 and TRBJ1-1, with 11 bases lining up with TRBD1. The V and J ends lost 4 bases and 8 bases, in that order; junction bases with no gene match: 12. CDR1 SGHTA and CDR2 FQGNSA come from the germline V gene. This CDR3 is built from 16 residues. The CDR3 sequence is CASSSGGQGALGEAFF. CDR3 sequence (DNA): TGTGCCAGCAGCTCCGGAGGACAGGGGGCTTTGGGGGAAGCTTTCTTT.

The rearrangement uses TRBV9 and TRBJ2-5, with TRBD1 matching over 8 bases. The CDR3 consists of 14 residues. The germline gives CDR1 SGDLS, CDR2 YYNGEE. V lost 5 bases to trimming and J lost 2 bases; unmatched junction nucleotides: 5. The CDR3 sequence: CASSRWDRQETQYF. The DNA of the CDR3 is TGTGCCAGCAGTAGATGGGACAGGCAAGAGACCCAGTACTTC. The full variable domain, completed using reference TRBV9 and TRBJ2-5, is DSGVTQTPKHLITATGQRVTLRCSPRSGDLSVYWYQQSLDQGLQFLIQYYNGEERAKGNILERFSAQQFPDLHSELNLSSLELGDSALYFCASSRWDRQETQYFGPGTRLLVL.